These T cell receptor beta chains were read from a single sample in a study of blood T cell repertoires in COVID-19. Profiling relied on immunoSEQ multiplex PCR, and the TCRdb table lists in-frame clones only, not all of them. The sample shows 280,000 or so clones, 85% of them seen only once. The sample consisted of peripheral blood. The receptors were sampled from a human donor in a cohort sampled during active COVID-19. CDR3s include the opening cysteine and the closing phenylalanine or tryptophan. D genes are given only for firm matches. Part of the rows lack a size; the others show once, few, many or a class for expanded clones.

TRBJ1-6 | . | 13 | . | TRBV7-2 | TGTGCCAGCGCGTTCCGGGAGACTTCACCCCTCCACTTT | CASAFRETSPLHF
TRBJ2-3 | . | 13 | . | TRBV6-5 | TGTGCCAGCAGTTGGACAGACACAGATACGCAGTATTTT | CASSWTDTDTQYF
TRBJ1-6 | . | 14 | TRBD1 | TRBV7-8 | TGTGCCAGCAGCCGCCGGGACAGGGCTTCACCCCTCCACTTT | CASSRRDRASPLHF
TRBJ2-2 | . | 18 | . | TRBV27 | TGTGCCAGCAGTAGGGTACTAGCCAAAGCGCGGGACACCGGGGAGCTGTTTTTT | CASSRVLAKARDTGELFF
TRBJ2-3 | . | 13 | . | TRBV10-3 | TGTGCCATCAGTGAGGGGGCGCAAGGTCCGCAGTATTTT | CAISEGAQGPQYF
TRBJ1-3 | once | 14 | . | TRBV6-5 | TGTGCCAGCAGTTACAACGGGTTACCAAACACCATATATTTT | CASSYNGLPNTIYF
TRBJ1-1 | . | 13 | . | TRBV29-1 | TGCAGCGTTGAATGGGCGGCGGGCACTGAAGCTTTCTTT | CSVEWAAGTEAFF
TRBJ1-6 | once | 15 | TRBD1 | TRBV18 | TGTGCCAGCTCACTTACAGGGGATCGGAATTCACCCCTCCACTTT | CASSLTGDRNSPLHF
TRBJ2-3 | . | 17 | TRBD2 | TRBV18 | TGTGCCAGCTCACGATCAGTAGCGGGATCGCTCACAGATACGCAGTATTTT | CASSRSVAGSLTDTQYF
TRBJ2-7 | . | 12 | . | TRBV3-1/TRBV3-2 | TGTGCCAGCAGCCAAGTGGTTAGCGAGCAGTACTTC | CASSQVVSEQYF
TRBJ1-6 | . | 16 | . | TRBV7-6 | TGTGCCAGCAGCTTAGAGGCCAGGACTCATAATTCACCCCTCCACTTT | CASSLEARTHNSPLHF
TRBJ2-6 | . | 16 | . | TRBV30 | TGTGCCTGGGGGAAGGGAGTTGACTCTGGGGCCAACGTCCTGACTTTC | CAWGKGVDSGANVLTF
TRBJ2-5 | few | 14 | . | TRBV28 | TGTGCCAGCAGTTTCTACAGCCTATTGGAGACCCAGTACTTC | CASSFYSLLETQYF
TRBJ2-3 | . | 14 | . | TRBV4-1 | TGCGCCAGCAGCCAAGGGCTCCTCCCGGATACGCAGTATTTT | CASSQGLLPDTQYF
TRBJ2-2 | . | 17 | . | TRBV9 | TGTGCCAGCAGCGTAAGGGGCGACCCGTTGAACACCGGGGAGCTGTTTTTT | CASSVRGDPLNTGELFF